This T cell receptor (beta chain) derives from a study of Ad26.COV2.S vaccination and SARS-CoV-2 variants. The treatment is: some 19 received Ad26.COV2.S at low or high dose, single or two shots; about 5 received placebo; per-sample allocation not given. Samples analyzed were those drawn on day 63 after the first vaccine or placebo injection. Assay used: immunoSEQ multiplex PCR; TCRdb lists only in-frame clones, some missing. The sample records 300,000 to 350,000 clones, 90% being singletons. The clonotype was recovered from a person between 18 and 59 years old who received the Ad26.COV2.S COVID-19 vaccine or a placebo. Sample: peripheral blood, taken in a trial of Ad26.COV2.S vaccine versus placebo.

The CDR3: CASSQDGAYEQYF. The CDR3 nucleotides are TGTGCCAGCAGCCAAGATGGGGCCTACGAGCAGTACTTC. J is TRBJ2-7 and V is TRBV3-1 (or the pseudogene TRBV3-2); no clear D gene. The ends were cut back, 0 bases at V and 2 bases at J, with 5 bases in the middle. Germline CDR1 LGHDT, CDR2 YNNKEL (reference sequence). CDR3 length: 13 amino acids.